This TCR beta chain was captured in a study of cytotoxic CD8 clonotypes in ibrutinib-treated CLL (dated by TCRdb to the early 2020s). With regard to the full study: The cohort included about 15 treatment-naive and approximately twelve relapsed/refractory patients; around 18 were IGHV unmutated. Cryopreserved peripheral blood mononuclear cells were obtained before treatment, at response, and at either sustained remission or disease progression. Longitudinal samples were obtainable from about 30% of the roughly 86 participants in the trial. Patients were still on ibrutinib when every remission and progressive disease sample was collected. Partial responses were observed in some 24 patients and complete responses in 2; after a median follow-up of 68 months, remission was maintained in 15 or so patients and progression was observed in roughly 12. Samples averaged approximately 250,000 productive templates and 80,000 to 100,000 productive rearrangements. Samples at response were collected after a median of about 12 months of treatment, with a range of about 6 to 36 months.

Study-wide findings and limitations: Baseline clonality was found to be higher than that of age-matched healthy donors and was strongly correlated with circulating CD8+ T-cell counts. Sampling times were not matched between patients in sustained remission and patients whose disease was progressing, and lymph node repertoires were not examined. At ibrutinib response clonality went up, during sustained remission it held steady, and at progression it dropped back toward baseline. Public clonotypes were found to be uncommon and were observed to contract or remain stable during treatment; the increase in clonality was shown to reflect expansion of private clonotypes at ibrutinib response.

The time point label, read with the paper, signifies: more than 10 months on ibrutinib. For TCR beta library preparation, roughly 2 micrograms of genomic DNA was extracted from cryopreserved PBMCs. Longitudinal blood samples from CLL patients on ibrutinib monotherapy were analyzed using high-throughput TCR beta sequencing. The patients were enrolled in a single-center, open-label phase 2 trial of ibrutinib monotherapy. V is clipped by 8 bases and J by 1 base, and the sequence between their germline boundaries is 10 bases long. As encoded in the germline V gene, CDR1 is SNHLY while CDR2 is FYNNEI. From the cysteine up to the phenylalanine, the CDR3 has a length of 13 residues. Only CDR3 DNA remains: 39 bases, in frame from the first base. Comment on this clone: What antigen it recognizes has not been identified. The input lacks base qualities; no much larger clone sits a single base away.

Each clonotype received, on average, about 10x coverage in deep resolution sequencing performed on a MiSeq, where the target depth lay between 1 in 1 million and 1 in 200,000 T cells. The immunoSEQ hsTCRB Kit was used to generate the TCR beta libraries. Turning to the authors' computational methods: The data were analyzed with ImmunoSEQ Analyzer and ImmunoSEQ Data Assistant, and V, D and J gene assignments followed IMGT definitions. Clonality, which ranges from 0 to 1, was calculated by subtracting the normalized Shannon entropy of productive rearrangement frequencies from one. Public clonotype analysis was restricted to overrepresented clonotypes comprising at least 0.05% of each patient's repertoire. Some twelve age-matched healthy donor repertoires from immuneACCESS were used as controls for clonality. TCRdb re-hosts the immuneACCESS table, in-frame sequences only. Its copies lack some clones; in the studies checked, an unresolved V gene accounts for under half of them, and the cause for the rest is not known. That table is the source of V, J and clone size, and D and trimming were worked out from the DNA. The table for this sample lists hundreds of thousands of clones; 75% to 85% of them were counted only once. The ten largest clonotypes hold 11% of the sample.

The V gene is TRBV2 and the J gene is TRBJ2-3; confidence is insufficient to name the D gene. This receptor was identified in a human donor with chronic lymphocytic leukemia. Specimen: PBMCs, collected after 12 months of ibrutinib treatment. The bases are TGTGCCAGCCAGATAGTAGGCACAGATACGCAGTATTTT. Its amino acids are CASQIVGTDTQYF.